Listed here are 16 T cell receptor beta chains from one sample, sequenced in a study of OX40 agonist ivuxolimab in advanced cancers. TCRdb's copy holds only in-frame clones and misses some; the assay was immunoSEQ multiplex PCR. The table lists about 45,000 clones, more than 80% of them singletons. The starting material was CD4+ or CD8+ T cells sorted from blood, obtained in a trial of the OX40 agonist ivuxolimab. These receptors were collected from an adult with an advanced solid tumor such as melanoma, head and neck, liver or kidney cancer.

This rearrangement joins TRBV27 to TRBJ2-1; 11 bases map to TRBD2. The CDR3 is made up of 15 amino acids. The ends lost 2 bases at V and 6 bases at J; junction bases unmatched: 3. The germline CDR1 and CDR2 sequences are MNHEY and SMNVEV (reference sequence). The chain's CDR3 is CASSLASGGINEQFF. The DNA for the CDR3 is TGTGCCAGCAGTTTAGCTAGCGGGGGGATCAATGAGCAGTTCTTC.

V usage is TRBV28 and J usage is TRBJ2-1; either TRBD1 or TRBD2 may supply D (6 bases each). Trimming cost V 6 bases and J 5 bases, with 14 bases left between them. Germline CDR1 is MDHEN and CDR2 is SYDVKM. This CDR3 comprises 14 residues. The CDR3 coding sequence is TGTGCCAGCAGCCCCCCGGGGGCCAACAATGAGCAGTTCTTC. This gives the protein CASSPPGANNEQFF.

The chain couples TRBV2 to TRBJ1-4, with 7 bases that match TRBD1. The CDR3 is 13 residues long. V was clipped by 6 bases and J by 6 bases; unmatched bases: 4. CDR1 and CDR2 from the germline V gene are SNHLY and FYNNEI. The CDR3, as DNA: TGTGCCAGCAGCTGGACAGGCGATGAAAAACTGTTTTTT. Encoded protein: CASSWTGDEKLFF. The whole variable domain, remainder taken from reference TRBV2 and TRBJ1-4, is EPEVTQTPSHQVTQMGQEVILRCVPISNHLYFYWYRQILGQKVEFLVSFYNNEISEKSEIFDDQFSVERPDGSNFTLKIRSTKLEDSAMYFCASSWTGDEKLFFGSGTQLSVL.

V usage is TRBV5-6 and J usage is TRBJ2-4, with 7 bases aligning to TRBD1. The germline CDR1 and CDR2 sequences are SGHDT and YYEEEE. V shed 2 bases and J 6 bases; nucleotides not matched to a gene: 5. The CDR3 runs 14 residues. The CDR3 here is CASSFGTDLNIQYF. CDR3 DNA: TGTGCCAGCAGCTTTGGGACAGACTTAAACATTCAGTACTTC. The whole variable domain, filled in from reference TRBV5-6 and TRBJ2-4, reads DAGVTQSPTHLIKTRGQQVTLRCSPKSGHDTVSWYQQALGQGPQFIFQYYEEEERQRGNFPDRFSGHQFPNYSSELNVNALLLGDSALYLCASSFGTDLNIQYFGAGTRLSVL.

The chain links TRBV29-1 to TRBJ2-1; D is possibly TRBD2 (6 bases). The germline CDR1 and CDR2 sequences are SQVTM and ANQGSEA. The CDR3 runs 13 residues. The V end was cut by 7 bases, the J end by 7 bases, with 17 bases between. CDR3 sequence: CSADGSTNNEQFF. The CDR3 DNA is TGCAGCGCGGACGGGAGTACCAATAATGAGCAGTTCTTC.

The rearrangement joins TRBV11-2 to TRBJ2-7; 7 nucleotides match TRBD2. The trim removed 0 bases at V and 2 bases at J, leaving 4 bases unmatched. There are 15 residues in the CDR3. Germline V lookup: CDR1 SGHAT, CDR2 FQNNGV. The CDR3: CASSLEGRAPYEQYF. The CDR3 coding sequence is TGTGCCAGCAGCTTAGAAGGGAGGGCCCCCTACGAGCAGTACTTC.

The V and J genes are TRBV7-2 and TRBJ2-2, with 11 bases matching TRBD2. The CDR3 sequence is 18 residues long. Germline V CDR1 and CDR2: SGHTA, FQGNSA. Trimming at V came to 1 base and at J to 1 base, leaving 5 bases not matched to a gene. CDR3 loop: CASSLEPLAGGNTGELFF. The DNA of the CDR3 is TGTGCCAGCAGCTTAGAGCCCCTAGCGGGAGGGAACACCGGGGAGCTGTTTTTT.

The chain employs TRBV4-3 and TRBJ2-5; TRBD2 matches 7 bases. CDR1 is LGHNA, CDR2 YSLEER, per germline. V was clipped by 1 base and J by 5 bases; unmatched bases: 4. The CDR3 extends over 14 amino acids. The CDR3 here is CASSQVGGLETQYF. DNA for the CDR3: TGCGCCAGCAGCCAAGTGGGAGGGTTGGAGACCCAGTACTTC.

The rearrangement links TRBV10-2 to TRBJ2-7, with TRBD1 matching 7 bases. Germline CDR1 is WSHSY and CDR2 is SAAADI. The CDR3 covers 15 residues. V was pared by 7 bases and J by 5 bases, with 14 bases of the junction left unmatched. CDR3 region: CASNPEPRGTHEQYF. The CDR3 coding sequence is TGCGCCAGCAACCCAGAGCCCAGGGGGACCCACGAGCAGTACTTC.

The CDR3 nucleotides read TGCGCCAGCAGCTCCCCTCCCTATGGCTACACCTTC. This encodes CASSSPPYGYTF. This sequence joins TRBV5-1 and TRBJ1-2; D gene uncertain. CDR1 and CDR2 (germline): SGHRS, YFSETQ. Trimming shortened V by 3 bases and J by 4 bases, and 7 bases separated the two germline ends. The CDR3 runs 12 residues.

The sample holds one count of this clone. The chain joins TRBV5-5 to TRBJ1-1; D unclear. This CDR3 contains 13 residues. The ends were cut back, 4 bases at V and 0 bases at J, with 7 bases in the middle. CDR1 and CDR2 (germline): SGHKS, YYEKEE (reference sequence). The CDR3 coding sequence is TGTGCCAGCAGCACTGACCTGAACACTGAAGCTTTCTTT. It yields the protein CASSTDLNTEAFF.

The chain joins TRBV11-3 to TRBJ2-2; 8 nucleotides agree with TRBD2. Unmatched junction bases numbered 3, after V lost 2 bases and J lost 4 bases. The CDR3 spans 15 residues. CDR1 SGHNT and CDR2 YENEEA come from the germline V gene. DNA for the CDR3: TGTGCCAGCAGCTTAAGGACTAGCCTCACCGGGGAGCTGTTTTTT. Translating it yields CASSLRTSLTGELFF.

The chain uses TRBV7-8 and TRBJ2-7; 7 bases are shared with TRBD2. The V gene's germline CDR1 is SGHVS and CDR2 FQNEAQ. The CDR3 spans 12 residues. V was clipped by 9 bases and J by 4 bases; unmatched bases: 6. CDR3 nucleotide sequence: TGTGCCAGTAGCGCGGGAGTGTACGAGCAGTACTTC. It specifies CASSAGVYEQYF.

A single count supports this clone. The rearrangement links TRBV28 to TRBJ2-7, with D unclear. This CDR3 contains 11 residues. V lost 7 bases, J lost 8 bases, and 12 bases lay in between. Germline CDR1 and CDR2: MDHEN and SYDVKM. The DNA for the CDR3 is TGTGCCAGCATATACAGTGCCAAGCAGTACTTC. Translated: CASIYSAKQYF.

The V and J genes are TRBV27 and TRBJ2-1; D unresolved. The CDR3 length is 14 residues. Germline CDR1 is MNHEY and CDR2 is SMNVEV (reference sequence). V was pared by 4 bases and J by 3 bases, with 10 bases between. As DNA, the CDR3 is TGTGCCAGCAGTTACGACTTGAACTACAATGAGCAGTTCTTC. Residues: CASSYDLNYNEQFF.

This clone has more than one count but fewer than ten. The chain combines TRBV11-3 with TRBJ2-3; TRBD1 agrees at 8 bases. Germline loops: CDR1 SGHNT, CDR2 YENEEA. There are 15 residues in the CDR3. V was pared by 4 bases and J by 4 bases, with 7 bases of the junction left unmatched. The CDR3 sequence is CASSSWTGSADTQYF. The CDR3 DNA sequence: TGTGCCAGCAGCTCATGGACAGGGTCGGCAGATACGCAGTATTTT.